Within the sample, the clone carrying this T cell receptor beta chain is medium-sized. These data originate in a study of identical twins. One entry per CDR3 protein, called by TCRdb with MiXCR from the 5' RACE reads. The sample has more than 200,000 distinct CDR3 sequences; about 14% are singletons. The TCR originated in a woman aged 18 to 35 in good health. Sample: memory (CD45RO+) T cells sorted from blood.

In DNA, the CDR3 is TGTGCCAGCAGCCAGAAGACTGGGCTGGAGGCCTATGGCTACACCTTC. Its protein is CASSQKTGLEAYGYTF. V is TRBV3-1 and J is TRBJ1-2; D unclear. The CDR3 consists of 16 residues. V was clipped by 3 bases and J by 4 bases, with 18 bases between them. Germline CDR1 is LGHDT and CDR2 is YNNKEL (reference sequence). The complete variable domain, with remaining parts taken from reference TRBV3-1 and TRBJ1-2, reads DTAVSQTPKYLVTQMGNDKSIKCEQNLGHDTMYWYKQDSKKFLKIMFSYNNKELIINETVPNRFSPKSPDKAHLNLHINSLELGDSAVYFCASSQKTGLEAYGYTFGSGTRLTVV.